This is a list of T cell receptor beta chains from one sample in a study of T cell repertoires in cytomegalovirus infection. Using its own MiXCR run on the reads, TCRdb lists one record per CDR3 protein. The sample lists about 740,000 distinct CDR3 sequences; roughly 36% were seen once. The antigens for these receptors are not known. This specimen consisted of cultured PBMCs, obtained from culture after CMV antigen stimulation. The receptors originated from a human donor in good health (CMV status not recorded). Some clones in this sample may be carry-over from other donors' samples. CDR3s include the opening cysteine and the closing phenylalanine or tryptophan. A D gene is named only where the DNA matches it firmly. Clone size is given for some rows only: seen once, a few or many times, or a class if the clone is expanded.

v_gene: TRBV27
abundance: many
d_gene: TRBD1
j_gene: TRBJ2-1
CDR3aa: CASSFGTGYEQFF
CDR3nt: TGTGCCAGCAGTTTTGGGACAGGGTACGAGCAGTTCTTC

v_gene: TRBV19
abundance: few
d_gene: NA
j_gene: TRBJ2-2
CDR3aa: CASTPGSGGELFF
CDR3nt: TGTGCCAGTACCCCCGGTTCCGGCGGGGAGCTGTTTTTT

v_gene: TRBV11-2
abundance: NA
d_gene: NA
j_gene: TRBJ2-6
CDR3aa: CASSTRRGGRSGANVLTF
CDR3nt: TGTGCCAGCAGCACCCGTCGCGGGGGCCGGTCTGGGGCCAACGTCCTGACTTTC

v_gene: TRBV12-3/TRBV12-4
abundance: once
d_gene: NA
j_gene: TRBJ2-1
CDR3aa: CASSYSGAEGHEQFF
CDR3nt: TGTGCCAGCAGTTATTCCGGGGCCGAGGGCCATGAGCAGTTCTTC

v_gene: TRBV5-6
abundance: NA
d_gene: NA
j_gene: TRBJ1-2
CDR3aa: CAGRLWGEYGYTF
CDR3nt: TGTGCCGGAAGGTTGTGGGGGGAGTATGGCTACACCTTC

v_gene: TRBV12-3/TRBV12-4
abundance: NA
d_gene: NA
j_gene: TRBJ1-1
CDR3aa: CASLPSGSTEAFF
CDR3nt: TGTGCCAGCCTCCCGTCCGGGAGCACTGAAGCTTTCTTT

v_gene: TRBV12-5
abundance: few
d_gene: TRBD2
j_gene: TRBJ2-2
CDR3aa: CASGSPGLVTGELFF
CDR3nt: TGTGCTAGTGGTTCACCGGGACTAGTCACCGGGGAGCTGTTTTTT

v_gene: TRBV19
abundance: NA
d_gene: NA
j_gene: TRBJ1-1
CDR3aa: CAISPTRDTEAFF
CDR3nt: TGTGCCATTTCCCCCACGAGGGACACTGAAGCTTTCTTT

v_gene: TRBV15
abundance: NA
d_gene: NA
j_gene: TRBJ1-4
CDR3aa: CATSRDLGHPTRGNEKLFF
CDR3nt: TGTGCCACCAGCAGAGATTTGGGACACCCTACGCGGGGTAATGAAAAACTGTTTTTT

v_gene: TRBV4-2
abundance: NA
d_gene: TRBD1
j_gene: TRBJ1-4
CDR3aa: CTSKKSDRGHEKLFF
CDR3nt: TGTACCAGCAAAAAATCGGACAGGGGGCATGAAAAACTGTTTTTT

v_gene: TRBV7-2
abundance: NA
d_gene: NA
j_gene: TRBJ2-3
CDR3aa: CASTRGLETDTQYF
CDR3nt: TGTGCCAGCACCCGGGGACTGGAAACAGATACGCAGTATTTT

v_gene: TRBV6-6
abundance: NA
d_gene: TRBD1
j_gene: TRBJ2-7
CDR3aa: CATMDRGYEQYF
CDR3nt: TGTGCCACCATGGACAGGGGCTACGAGCAGTACTTC

v_gene: TRBV6-6
abundance: NA
d_gene: NA
j_gene: TRBJ2-1
CDR3aa: CASYGGVNEQFF
CDR3nt: TGTGCCAGCTACGGGGGAGTCAATGAGCAGTTCTTC

v_gene: TRBV7-2
abundance: many
d_gene: NA
j_gene: TRBJ2-4
CDR3aa: CASSPDGIEANIQYF
CDR3nt: TGTGCCAGCAGCCCGGACGGGATTGAGGCCAACATTCAGTACTTC

v_gene: TRBV3-1
abundance: NA
d_gene: NA
j_gene: TRBJ1-3
CDR3aa: CASSHHGPIVSRSGNTIYF
CDR3nt: TGTGCCAGCAGCCATCATGGGCCAATTGTCTCAAGGTCTGGAAACACCATATATTTT

v_gene: TRBV7-8
abundance: few
d_gene: NA
j_gene: TRBJ2-7
CDR3aa: CASSSSTYLREQYF
CDR3nt: TGTGCCAGCAGCTCTTCGACCTACTTACGGGAGCAGTACTTC

v_gene: TRBV7-9
abundance: few
d_gene: NA
j_gene: TRBJ1-3
CDR3aa: CASHTRQSGNTIYF
CDR3nt: TGTGCCAGCCATACGAGGCAGTCCGGAAACACCATATATTTT

v_gene: TRBV5-1
abundance: NA
d_gene: TRBD1
j_gene: TRBJ2-1
CDR3aa: CASSLDSFMGQGRRDEQFF
CDR3nt: TGCGCCAGCAGCTTGGATTCATTTATGGGACAGGGAAGGCGAGATGAGCAGTTCTTC

v_gene: TRBV6-1
abundance: many
d_gene: NA
j_gene: TRBJ2-3
CDR3aa: CASSPQHADTQYF
CDR3nt: TGTGCCAGCAGTCCCCAGCACGCAGATACGCAGTATTTT

v_gene: TRBV25-1
abundance: NA
d_gene: TRBD2
j_gene: TRBJ2-5
CDR3aa: CASSDHGGEETQYF
CDR3nt: TGTGCCAGCAGTGACCACGGGGGGGAAGAGACCCAGTACTTC

v_gene: TRBV7-6
abundance: NA
d_gene: TRBD2
j_gene: TRBJ2-7
CDR3aa: CASSRRFTKREGRHEQYF
CDR3nt: TGTGCCAGCAGCCGTAGATTTACAAAGCGGGAGGGCCGACACGAGCAGTACTTC

v_gene: TRBV7-2
abundance: many
d_gene: TRBD1
j_gene: TRBJ1-4
CDR3aa: CASSLDGTGVEKLFF
CDR3nt: TGTGCCAGCAGCTTAGACGGGACAGGGGTTGAAAAACTGTTTTTT

v_gene: TRBV5-4
abundance: few
d_gene: NA
j_gene: TRBJ2-7
CDR3aa: CASSLDTSSYEQYF
CDR3nt: TGTGCCAGCAGCTTGGATACAAGCTCCTACGAGCAGTACTTC

v_gene: TRBV19
abundance: NA
d_gene: NA
j_gene: TRBJ2-3
CDR3aa: CASITSGLGADTQYF
CDR3nt: TGTGCCAGTATTACCTCCGGTCTTGGCGCAGATACGCAGTATTTT

v_gene: TRBV6-1
abundance: NA
d_gene: NA
j_gene: TRBJ2-3
CDR3aa: CASTWGFRHTDTQYF
CDR3nt: TGTGCCAGCACCTGGGGCTTCCGACACACAGATACGCAGTATTTT